This passage covers 10 T cell receptor beta chains from one sample sequenced in a study of CD8 T cells in ankylosing spondylitis. General observations from the study: A TCR beta motif of 8 or 9 highly homologous variants appeared characteristic of ankylosing spondylitis blood.

The antigens these receptors bind are not known. TCRdb redid the calling of the 5' RACE reads with MiXCR, one entry per CDR3 protein. The repertoire includes about 400,000 distinct CDR3 sequences, around 22% of them detected once, and roughly 16% sits in the top ten. Sample: blood, either unsorted or a sorted T cell fraction (not recorded which). These receptors came from a male donor with ankylosing spondylitis.

The chain has TRBV20-1 and TRBJ1-4; D gene ambiguous. V was shortened by 6 bases and J by 8 bases, with 19 bases between the two germline ends. This CDR3 contains 14 residues. Germline assignment: CDR1 DFQATT and CDR2 SNEGSKA (reference sequence). CDR3 sequence: CSAIPEVVREKLFF. The CDR3 DNA follows: TGCAGTGCGATCCCCGAAGTCGTGAGGGAAAAACTGTTTTTT.

This chain connects TRBV4-1 to TRBJ2-7, with 10 positions matching TRBD1. The CDR3 is 17 amino acids. Trimming took 4 bases from V and 0 from J; bases not matched to a gene: 9. The germline gives CDR1 MGHRA, CDR2 YSYEKL. The CDR3 bases are TGCGCCAGCAGCCGCGGACAGGGGGGTATGAGCTCCTACGAGCAGTACTTC. Its translation is CASSRGQGGMSSYEQYF.

This clonotype was recorded a few times. V gene TRBV12-3 or TRBV12-4 combines with J gene TRBJ2-1; 13 nucleotides agree with TRBD2. CDR3 length: 15 residues. The junction had 4 bases not matched to a gene; V was cut back by 6 bases and J by 5 bases. The CDR3 nucleotides read TGTGCCAGCAGACTAGCGGGAGGGCCTCACAATGAGCAGTTCTTC. Protein sequence: CASRLAGGPHNEQFF.

This clonotype was recorded at least ten times. The rearrangement uses TRBV29-1 and TRBJ2-2, with D perhaps assigned TRBD1 or TRBD2 (5 bases each). From germline, CDR1 is SQVTM and CDR2 ANQGSEA. The CDR3 length is 15 residues. The V and J ends lost 4 bases and 5 bases respectively, with 17 bases between them. The CDR3 here is CSVVLGTILTGELFF. In nucleotides, the CDR3 is TGCAGCGTTGTATTAGGGACGATCCTTACCGGGGAGCTGTTTTTT.

This clonotype was seen more than once but under ten times. The chain recombines TRBV5-1 with TRBJ1-2; a possible D gene is TRBD1 (6 bases). Trimming took 3 bases from V and 5 from J, leaving 14 bases between them. The germline gives CDR1 SGHRS, CDR2 YFSETQ. This CDR3 is 14 amino acids long. The CDR3 DNA reads TGCGCCAGCAGCTCACAGGGTTTTGAATATGGCTACACCTTC. It yields the protein CASSSQGFEYGYTF.

The J gene is TRBJ2-2, the V gene TRBV5-1; D may be TRBD1 or TRBD2 (5 bases each). Germline V gives CDR1 SGHRS, CDR2 YFSETQ. Trimming shortened V by 4 bases and J by 0 bases, and 7 bases separated the two germline ends. The CDR3 spans 14 residues. The CDR3 bases are TGCGCCAGCAGCCCGGGACCGAACACCGGGGAGCTGTTTTTT. Its translation is CASSPGPNTGELFF.

This clonotype has only a few counts. The genes are TRBV7-9 and TRBJ2-1; D is unresolved. Germline V gene data show CDR1 as SEHNR and CDR2 as FQNEAQ (reference sequence). The CDR3 length is 14 residues. V lost 1 base and J 3 bases, leaving 7 bases between the germline ends. CDR3 nucleotide sequence: TGTGCCAGCAGCTTAGGGGCCCTCTACAATGAGCAGTTCTTC. It is translated as CASSLGALYNEQFF.

This clonotype was counted between two and nine times. The rearrangement links TRBV5-4 to TRBJ2-1, with TRBD2 identical over 8 bases. Germline CDR1 is SGHNT and CDR2 is YYREEE (reference sequence). V gave up 1 base and J gave up 14 bases; unmatched junction bases: 17. The CDR3 runs 16 residues. The CDR3: CASSLNGREAVQDKFF. The CDR3 DNA is TGTGCCAGCAGCTTGAACGGGCGGGAGGCCGTCCAAGACAAGTTCTTC.

This clonotype appeared a few times. V and J are TRBV28 and TRBJ2-5; possibly TRBD1 for D (6 bases). CDR3 length: 15 amino acids. V lost 7 bases and J 1 base, leaving 16 bases between the germline ends. Germline CDR1 is MDHEN and CDR2 is SYDVKM. CDR3 residues: CASTGVLGAQETQYF. The CDR3 coding sequence is TGTGCCAGCACCGGAGTTCTGGGGGCCCAAGAGACCCAGTACTTC. Full variable domain (remainder filled in from reference TRBV28 and TRBJ2-5): DVKVTQSSRYLVKRTGEKVFLECVQDMDHENMFWYRQDPGLGLRLIYFSYDVKMKEKGDIPEGYSVSREKKERFSLILESASTNQTSMYLCASTGVLGAQETQYFGPGTRLLVL.

The CDR3 bases are TGCAGTGCGCTCGGGACATATACGTCACGCACAGATACGCAGTATTTT. This encodes CSALGTYTSRTDTQYF. V is TRBV20-1 and J is TRBJ2-3; TRBD1 might be the D (6 bases). The CDR3 is made up of 16 amino acids. Deletions cut 6 bases from V and 1 base from J, with 20 bases between. Germline assignment: CDR1 DFQATT and CDR2 SNEGSKA (reference sequence).